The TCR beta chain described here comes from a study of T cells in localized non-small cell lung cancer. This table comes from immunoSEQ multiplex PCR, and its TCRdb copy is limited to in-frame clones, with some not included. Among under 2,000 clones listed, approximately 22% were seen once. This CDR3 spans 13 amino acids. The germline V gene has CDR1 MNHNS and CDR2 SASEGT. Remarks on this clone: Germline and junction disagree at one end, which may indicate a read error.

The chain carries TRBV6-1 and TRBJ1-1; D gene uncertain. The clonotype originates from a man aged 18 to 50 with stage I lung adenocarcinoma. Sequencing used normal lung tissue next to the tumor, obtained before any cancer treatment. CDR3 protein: CAISEAGNTEAFF. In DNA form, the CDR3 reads TGTGCCATCAGTGAAGCGGGTAACACTGAAGCTTTCTTT.